The clone carrying this TCR beta chain was counted between two and nine times. Its matching antigen is unknown. The CDR3 extends over 15 amino acids. V was clipped by 5 bases and J by 0 bases, with 12 bases between them. Germline lookup yields CDR1 MNHEY and CDR2 SMNVEV (reference sequence). This sample is drawn from a study of T cell repertoires in cytomegalovirus infection. Looking at the study overall: Recently identified HLA-C-restricted CMV epitopes were among the peptides used. From public TCR beta signatures came an indication of both CMV infection and matching HLA type. Whole-study findings and limits: The ex vivo response was dominated by HLA-C-restricted CMV-specific TCR beta clonotypes.

TCRdb used MiXCR to reprocess the reads, holding one entry per CDR3 protein. The profile covers approximately 990,000 distinct CDR3 sequences, with approximately 33% appearing a single time and roughly an eighth taken by the ten largest. The V call is TRBV27, the J call TRBJ2-3; a possible D gene is TRBD1 (6 bases). The material sequenced was cultured CD8+ T cells from PBMCs, taken from culture after CMV antigen stimulation. This clonotype was sampled from a human donor in good health (CMV status not recorded). Some clones in this sample may be carry-over from other donors' samples. The CDR3 here is CASSPGTFSTDTQYF. Here the CDR3 DNA reads TGTGCCAGCAGTCCCGGGACATTTAGCACAGATACGCAGTATTTT.